This T cell receptor beta chain came from a study of cytomegalovirus exposure and HLA in healthy donors (dated by TCRdb to the late 2010s). Describing the broader study: According to a later analysis, the approximately 130 validation repertoires were produced on the same platform as the roughly 700 repertoires of the first cohort. The study aimed to test whether cataloging public T cell receptors could reveal signatures of past pathogen exposure. Along with the 666-subject first cohort, a separate validation cohort of 120 different subjects was used. To predict cytomegalovirus infection status, the study brought together high-throughput TCR immunosequencing, statistical association of individual TCRs with disease status, and machine learning. Overall results and qualifications from the work: While some public TCRs were present in many individuals, most TCR sequences turned up only very rarely across donors. The study gave a list of 150 to 200 TCR beta chains associated with cytomegalovirus. It was suggested by the authors that the approach could potentially be generalized to other disease states and immunological phenotypes. A later analysis had no HLA typing for the validation cohort, so co-occurrence there was scored across all 110 or so repertoires. In vitro tests confirmed that three of the cytomegalovirus-associated TCR beta chains recognize cytomegalovirus antigens. The classifier was reported to diagnose cytomegalovirus status with high specificity and sensitivity in both the original and validation cohorts. In a later analysis, TCRs clustered in the first cohort were found to also tend to co-occur in the roughly 120 validation repertoires, with 90% to 95% of cluster scores above 0.

Details on this clone: Its binding antigen is unknown. It has no much larger one-base neighbor in the sample; base qualities were not kept.

The CDR3 runs 16 amino acids, cysteine and phenylalanine included. The read is trimmed to its CDR3 DNA, 48 bases read in frame from base 1. The V end loses 3 bases and the J end loses 4 bases, and a stretch of 17 bases separates them. For CDR1 and CDR2, the germline V gene lists MDHEN and SYDVKM. The library was obtained by the immunoSEQ multiplex PCR assay. Processing in the source paper ran as follows. A statistical classification framework was developed to diagnose cytomegalovirus status using the catalog of TCR beta chain sequences. As stored in TCRdb, this immuneACCESS dataset retains in-frame rearrangements with V and J assigned. A fraction of the clones does not appear; measured against another copy, unresolved V genes explain less than half of the discrepancy, and the remainder lacks a known reason. Clonal size and the V and J genes are those of that table, whereas D and trimming came from the DNA. This sample has over 150,000 clones in its table, and roughly 90% of those were observed once. Approximately 20% of the sample rests with the top ten.

The donors belonged to the validation cohort of under 150 subjects, which was separate from the 666-subject first cohort. This TCR was sampled from a man younger than 35 in good health and CMV-seropositive. The V and J segments used are TRBV28 and TRBJ2-3; matching of 7 bases hints at TRBD2 as the D gene. The sequenced material came from PBMCs. The CDR3 protein sequence reads: CASSFGRGGGADTQYF. The DNA reads TGTGCCAGCAGTTTTGGGCGCGGGGGCGGGGCAGATACGCAGTATTTT. With the rest looked up from the reference TRBV28 and TRBJ2-3 genes rather than sequenced, the full variable domain is DVKVTQSSRYLVKRTGEKVFLECVQDMDHENMFWYRQDPGLGLRLIYFSYDVKMKEKGDIPEGYSVSREKKERFSLILESASTNQTSMYLCASSFGRGGGADTQYFGPGTRLTVL.